These 27 T cell receptor beta chains share one sample of origin, sequenced in a study of blood T cell repertoires in COVID-19. Generated by immunoSEQ multiplex PCR, the TCRdb table keeps only in-frame clones and is missing some. The sample contains approximately 260,000 clones, around 90% of which appear only once. Sequencing was done on a sample of PBMCs or T cells enriched from blood (not recorded which). These receptors were collected from a woman in her thirties with acute COVID-19.

The rearrangement links TRBV7-8 to TRBJ2-3; a weak D match, TRBD1 (6 bases). V lost 2 bases, J lost 4 bases, and 10 bases lay in between. The CDR3 contains 14 residues. Germline lookup yields CDR1 SGHVS and CDR2 FQNEAQ. The CDR3 bases are TGTGCCAGCAGCTTAAAAGGGGGAGCAGATACGCAGTATTTT. The encoded protein is CASSLKGGADTQYF.

The genes are TRBV28 and TRBJ1-5; no clear D. Germline V lookup: CDR1 MDHEN, CDR2 SYDVKM. The CDR3 covers 12 residues. Trimming removed 5 bases from V and 2 bases from J, with 4 bases in between. The DNA for the CDR3 is TGTGCCAGCAGTCGAGGCAATCAGCCCCAGCATTTT. Amino acid sequence: CASSRGNQPQHF.

The chain links TRBV9 to TRBJ2-6; no definite D call. Germline-derived CDR1 and CDR2 are SGDLS and YYNGEE. V was pared by 3 bases and J by 2 bases, with 3 bases between. The CDR3 sequence is 13 residues long. CDR3 in DNA: TGTGCCAGCAGCGGTACTGGGGCCAACGTCCTGACTTTC. It is translated as CASSGTGANVLTF.

V usage is TRBV28 and J usage is TRBJ1-5; tentatively, D is TRBD1 (5 bases). The CDR3 sequence is 16 residues long. Trimming took 5 bases from V and 2 from J, leaving 16 bases between them. CDR1 is MDHEN and CDR2 is SYDVKM in the germline V gene. The CDR3: CASSRSWVTGNQPQHF. The DNA for the CDR3 is TGTGCCAGCAGTCGATCGTGGGTGACAGGCAATCAGCCCCAGCATTTT.

The chain recombines TRBV19 with TRBJ1-6; no clear D. The CDR3 sequence is 14 residues long. Per the germline V gene, CDR1 is LNHDA and CDR2 is SQIVND (reference sequence). V dropped 2 bases and J dropped 6 bases, with 8 bases sitting between them. CDR3 coding DNA: TGTGCCAGTAGTATACGAGGGTCTAATTCACCCCTCCACTTT. It specifies CASSIRGSNSPLHF.

This chain connects TRBV6-2 or TRBV6-3 to TRBJ1-6, with 11 bases matching TRBD1. V lost 5 bases to trimming and J lost 8 bases; unmatched junction nucleotides: 5. The CDR3 has 15 amino acids. Looked up from germline, CDR1 is MNHEY and CDR2 is SVGEGT. DNA of the CDR3: TGTGCCAGCAGTACAGGGACAGGGGGTTATTCACCCCTCCACTTT. It specifies CASSTGTGGYSPLHF.

The V and J genes are TRBV18 and TRBJ2-1, with TRBD1 matching over 10 bases. From germline, CDR1 is KGHSH and CDR2 LQKENI. Trimming removed 3 bases from V and 15 bases from J; junction bases left unmatched: 5. The CDR3 spans 12 residues. CDR3 sequence (DNA): TGTGCCAGCTCACCCGCCAGGACAGGGGGGTTCTTC. Translation gives CASSPARTGGFF.

This rearrangement joins TRBV20-1 to TRBJ1-2; D uncertain. The CDR3 runs to 11 residues. The germline V and J ends were trimmed by 3 bases and 6 bases, with 8 bases remaining between them. In germline, CDR1 is DFQATT, CDR2 SNEGSKA (reference sequence). The CDR3 DNA sequence: TGCAGTGCTAGCGGAGGAGATGGCTACACCTTC. It translates to CSASGGDGYTF.

The V gene is TRBV4-1, the J gene TRBJ1-3; D remains ambiguous. Trimming shortened V by 4 bases and J by 2 bases, and 12 bases separated the two germline ends. Per germline, CDR1 MGHRA and CDR2 YSYEKL. The CDR3 has 15 amino acids. The DNA of the CDR3 is TGCGCCAGCAGCCGAGCGGACTTCACTGGAAACACCATATATTTT. This sequence encodes CASSRADFTGNTIYF.

The chain has TRBV7-9 and TRBJ2-1, with D possibly being TRBD2 (6 bases). The CDR3 has 17 residues. Germline V lookup: CDR1 SEHNR, CDR2 FQNEAQ (reference sequence). V was clipped by 5 bases and J by 2 bases, with 19 bases between them. Here the CDR3 DNA reads TGTGCCAGCAGCCCACTTAGCGGAACCGATGCCTACAATGAGCAGTTCTTC. This translates into CASSPLSGTDAYNEQFF. Full variable domain (rest looked up from reference TRBV7-9 and TRBJ2-1): DTGVSQNPRHKITKRGQNVTFRCDPISEHNRLYWYRQTLGQGPEFLTYFQNEAQLEKSRLLSDRFSAERPKGSFSTLEIQRTEQGDSAMYLCASSPLSGTDAYNEQFFGPGTRLTVL.

The V gene is TRBV18, the J gene TRBJ2-3; 8 positions agree with TRBD1. V was clipped by 3 bases and J by 5 bases; unmatched bases: 7. The CDR3 has 15 amino acids. Germline assignment: CDR1 KGHSH and CDR2 LQKENI. This CDR3 is CASSPPTGGRDTQYF. The CDR3 DNA sequence: TGTGCCAGCTCACCCCCCACAGGGGGACGAGATACGCAGTATTTT.

The chain is built from TRBV12-3 or TRBV12-4 and TRBJ1-1; 8 bases map to TRBD1. V lost 4 bases to trimming and J lost 4 bases; unmatched junction nucleotides: 2. The CDR3 extends over 13 amino acids. CDR3 amino acids: CASSSTGGTEAFF. The CDR3 nucleotides read TGTGCCAGCAGTTCAACAGGGGGCACTGAAGCTTTCTTT.

This sequence joins TRBV9 and TRBJ2-1; 8 nucleotides agree with TRBD2. This CDR3 spans 15 amino acids. Germline trimming cut 3 bases from V and 3 bases from J; bases unmatched to any gene: 5. Germline CDR1 reads SGDLS; CDR2 reads YYNGEE. Here the CDR3 reads CASSAKREFYNEQFF. The CDR3 DNA reads as TGTGCCAGCAGCGCGAAGCGGGAGTTCTACAATGAGCAGTTCTTC.

This clone was found once. The chain couples TRBV7-2 to TRBJ2-3; 10 positions match TRBD2. V lost 4 bases and J lost 2; bases outside the gene matches: 9. Germline values: CDR1 SGHTA, CDR2 FQGNSA. The CDR3 sequence is 17 residues long. The DNA for the CDR3 is TGTGCCAGCAGCTCCGGGAGCGGGAGGGCCGCCACAGATACGCAGTATTTT. Its protein product is CASSSGSGRAATDTQYF.

In its sample, this clone was seen a few times. The rearrangement links TRBV19 to TRBJ1-1; 8 positions match TRBD1. Trimming took 6 bases from V and 0 from J; bases not matched to a gene: 6. This CDR3 is 15 amino acids long. Germline CDR1 is LNHDA and CDR2 is SQIVND (reference sequence). CDR3 amino acids: CASSKPGQVNTEAFF. The CDR3 DNA follows: TGTGCCAGTAGCAAACCGGGACAGGTGAACACTGAAGCTTTCTTT. The full variable domain, in which reference TRBV19 and TRBJ1-1 provide the parts outside the CDR3, is DGGITQSPKYLFRKEGQNVTLSCEQNLNHDAMYWYRQDPGQGLRLIYYSQIVNDFQKGDIAEGYSVSREKKESFPLTVTSAQKNPTAFYLCASSKPGQVNTEAFFGQGTRLTVV.

This clone was observed once. The chain employs TRBV19 and TRBJ1-1; TRBD1 matches at 10 bases. The CDR3 has 18 residues. Germline assignment: CDR1 LNHDA and CDR2 SQIVND (reference sequence). Germline trimming cut 3 bases from V and 5 bases from J; bases unmatched to any gene: 15. The CDR3, as DNA: TGTGCCAGTAGTATGAAACCCCGGGACAGGGGCGAGGAGACTGAAGCTTTCTTT. Encoded protein: CASSMKPRDRGEETEAFF.

The rearrangement joins TRBV18 to TRBJ2-7; 8 bases align to TRBD1. Per germline, CDR1 KGHSH and CDR2 LQKENI. The CDR3 runs 16 residues. J gave up 6 bases and V 5 bases, and 15 bases lay outside the gene matches. CDR3 sequence (DNA): TGTGCCAGCTCAATCGACAGGGGAGGATTTCGAGGCGAGCAGTACTTC. Protein product: CASSIDRGGFRGEQYF.

The V call is TRBV28, the J call TRBJ1-6, with 7 bases identical to TRBD1. V gave up 7 bases and J gave up 5 bases; unmatched junction bases: 8. The CDR3 length is 15 residues. Germline V gene sequence: CDR1 MDHEN, CDR2 SYDVKM. The CDR3 bases are TGTGCCAGCAAAACGGCTGGACAGGATAATTCACCCCTCCACTTT. Translating it yields CASKTAGQDNSPLHF. The entire variable domain, with the rest obtained from reference TRBV28 and TRBJ1-6, is as follows: DVKVTQSSRYLVKRTGEKVFLECVQDMDHENMFWYRQDPGLGLRLIYFSYDVKMKEKGDIPEGYSVSREKKERFSLILESASTNQTSMYLCASKTAGQDNSPLHFGNGTRLTVT.

The chain recombines TRBV6-6 with TRBJ2-5; 8 nucleotides align to TRBD2. This CDR3 has 16 amino acids. The ends lost 8 bases at V and 4 bases at J; junction bases unmatched: 15. Germline CDR1 is MNHNY and CDR2 is SVGAGI (reference sequence). The CDR3 DNA is TGTGCCAGCCGCTTTCTTACCCAGCGGGGGTTAGAGACCCAGTACTTC. It encodes CASRFLTQRGLETQYF.

V gene TRBV7-3 combines with J gene TRBJ1-2; no clear D. Germline CDR1 and CDR2: SGHTA and FQGTGA. V lost 5 bases and J 7 bases, leaving 14 bases between the germline ends. This CDR3 is 13 amino acids long. CDR3 protein: CASSPTGTSGYTF. The CDR3 coding sequence is TGTGCCAGCAGCCCAACCGGAACTAGTGGCTACACCTTC.

The chain combines TRBV5-1 with TRBJ1-2; 7 nucleotides match TRBD1. The CDR3 is 13 amino acids. Germline V gene lookup returns CDR1 SGHRS and CDR2 YFSETQ. The V gene end was trimmed by 3 bases and the J gene end by 8 bases; junction bases not matched to a gene: 7. Here the CDR3 reads CASSSETGSGYTF. The CDR3 DNA reads TGCGCCAGCAGCTCGGAGACAGGGTCGGGCTACACCTTC.

The chain recombines TRBV14 with TRBJ1-3, with a weak D call TRBD1 (5 bases). With 4 bases removed from V and 3 bases from J, the gap between germline ends came to 16 bases. The CDR3 loop spans 16 amino acids. Germline lookup yields CDR1 SGHDN and CDR2 FVKESK. CDR3 sequence (DNA): TGTGCCAGCAGCCCTGTGGAGGGGTTCAATGGAAACACCATATATTTT. Translation: CASSPVEGFNGNTIYF.

This chain links TRBV10-3 with TRBJ1-3; 7 bases are shared with TRBD1. CDR1 is ENHRY, CDR2 SYGVKD, per germline. The CDR3 extends over 14 amino acids. V lost 7 bases to trimming and J lost 0 bases; unmatched junction nucleotides: 3. The CDR3 coding sequence is TGTGCCATCACTAGACAGGGCTCTGGAAACACCATATATTTT. Protein product: CAITRQGSGNTIYF.

The CDR3 loop reads CASSQAEGRGGELFF. CDR3 bases: TGTGCCAGCAGCCAAGCCGAGGGCCGGGGCGGGGAGCTGTTTTTT. The chain carries TRBV14 and TRBJ2-2; a weak D match, TRBD2 (5 bases). Germline assignment: CDR1 SGHDN and CDR2 FVKESK. CDR3 length equals 15 residues. The V end was cut by 1 base, the J end by 7 bases, with 13 bases between.

To note about this clone: The identical CDR3 is also encoded by other nucleotide sequences in the sample. The chain uses TRBV7-9 and TRBJ1-1; 7 nucleotides match TRBD1. The germline V gene encodes CDR1 SEHNR and CDR2 FQNEAQ (reference sequence). With 5 bases clipped from V and 1 base from J, the junction kept 4 bases outside the gene matches. CDR3 size: 14 residues. The DNA for the CDR3 is TGTGCCAGCAGCCTATACAGGGGGAACACTGAAGCTTTCTTT. It specifies CASSLYRGNTEAFF.

The table lists this clone with a few counts. V usage is TRBV27 and J usage is TRBJ2-1; 10 bases are shared with TRBD2. Germline CDR1 is MNHEY and CDR2 is SMNVEV (reference sequence). This CDR3 has 17 residues. Trimming cost V 3 bases and J 2 bases; bases outside gene matches: 7. CDR3 DNA: TGTGCCAGCAGTTTGGGCCGAGCGGGGGGGCCCTACAATGAGCAGTTCTTC. It yields the protein CASSLGRAGGPYNEQFF.

V gene TRBV15 combines with J gene TRBJ2-1, with D possibly TRBD1 on 6 matching bases. V lost 2 bases to trimming and J lost 7 bases, with 12 bases between them. The CDR3 covers 14 residues. CDR1 is LNHNV and CDR2 is YYDKDF in the germline V gene (reference sequence). CDR3 region: CATSRQDRRNEQFF. The DNA for the CDR3 is TGTGCCACCAGCAGACAAGACAGGAGGAATGAGCAGTTCTTC. Full variable domain (rest looked up from reference TRBV15 and TRBJ2-1): DAMVIQNPRYQVTQFGKPVTLSCSQTLNHNVMYWYQQKSSQAPKLLFHYYDKDFNNEADTPDNFQSRRPNTSFCFLDIRSPGLGDTAMYLCATSRQDRRNEQFFGPGTRLTVL.